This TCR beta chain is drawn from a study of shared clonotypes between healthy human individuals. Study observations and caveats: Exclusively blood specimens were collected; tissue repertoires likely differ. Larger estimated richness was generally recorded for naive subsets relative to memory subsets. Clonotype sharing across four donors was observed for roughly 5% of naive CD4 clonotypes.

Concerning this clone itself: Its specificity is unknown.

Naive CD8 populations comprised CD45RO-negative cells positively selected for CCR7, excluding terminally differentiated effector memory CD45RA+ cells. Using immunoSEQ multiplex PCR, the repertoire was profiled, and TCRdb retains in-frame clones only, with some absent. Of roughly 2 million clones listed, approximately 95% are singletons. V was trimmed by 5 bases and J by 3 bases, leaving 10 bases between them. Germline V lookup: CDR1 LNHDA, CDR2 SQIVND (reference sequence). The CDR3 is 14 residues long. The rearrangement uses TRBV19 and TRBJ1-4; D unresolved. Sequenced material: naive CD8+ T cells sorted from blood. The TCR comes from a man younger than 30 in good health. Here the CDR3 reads CASSWMSSNEKLFF. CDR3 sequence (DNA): TGTGCCAGTAGTTGGATGTCTTCTAATGAAAAACTGTTTTTT.